This TCR beta chain was recorded in a study of neurological immune-mediated disorders. Every sequencing run produced over 190 million TCR-beta sequences, and the sequences from any one run covered 15-18 subjects. Using its own MiXCR run on the 5' RACE reads, TCRdb lists one record per CDR3 protein. The sample carries approximately 36,000 distinct CDR3 sequences, around 14% recorded once. This clonotype was detected many times. Deletions cut 8 bases from V and 5 bases from J, with 16 bases between. CDR1 is DFQATT and CDR2 is SNEGSKA in the germline V gene (reference sequence). This CDR3 has 13 amino acids.

Sequenced: PBMCs. V and J are TRBV20-1 and TRBJ1-5; D may be TRBD1 (5 bases). The receptor was derived from a woman between 50 and 59 years old with HTLV-1-associated myelopathy (HAM/TSP). DNA of the CDR3: TGCAGTACTCCACCACAGGAGGATCAGCCCCAGCATTTT. Residues: CSTPPQEDQPQHF.